This T cell receptor beta chain was identified during a study of blood T cell repertoires in COVID-19. Study details: Acute and convalescent COVID-19 samples came from the United States, Italy and Spain.

In the original processing: Reference gene primers were amplified, and this amplification served to estimate nucleated cell counts. Using immunoSEQ multiplex PCR, the repertoire was profiled, and TCRdb retains in-frame clones only, with some absent. The D gene and trimming were derived from the DNA, and the V and J assignments and clone size from that table. The sample contains about 210,000 clones, around nine tenths of which appear only once. The sequenced material came from peripheral blood. The receptor comes from a man younger than 35 with active or convalescent COVID-19.

Here the CDR3 DNA reads TGTGCCAGCAAAAGAAGCGGGAGGGACTACAATGAGCAGTTCTTC. This codes for CASKRSGRDYNEQFF. The V call is TRBV6-5, the J call TRBJ2-1; 10 bases map to TRBD2. CDR1 is MNHEY, CDR2 SVGAGI, per germline. After removal of 7 bases from V and 3 bases from J, the junction contained 6 bases not matched to a gene. The CDR3 length is 15 residues.